The 32 T cell receptor beta chains below were found in one sample sequenced in a study of HIV-infected patients and healthy controls. MiXCR, applied by TCRdb to the 5' RACE reads, yields one record per CDR3 protein. The sample carries 60,000 to 75,000 distinct CDR3 sequences, about a sixth recorded once. The sequencing sample was made of CD4+ T cells from blood. The receptors shown here come from a human donor in good health.

This clonotype was detected ten times or more. The V gene is TRBV4-3, the J gene TRBJ2-6, with D perhaps assigned TRBD1 or TRBD2 (5 bases each). Germline V gene sequence: CDR1 LGHNA, CDR2 YSLEER. V was pared by 4 bases and J by 3 bases, with 16 bases between. This CDR3 has 17 amino acids. The CDR3 here is CASSRDRDAGGANVLTF. DNA of the CDR3: TGCGCCAGCAGCCGTGACCGGGACGCTGGTGGGGCCAACGTCCTGACTTTC.

The chain recombines TRBV24-1 with TRBJ2-1; 8 bases are shared with TRBD1. Germline CDR1 and CDR2: KGHDR and SFDVKD. The CDR3 consists of 17 residues. Trimming cost V 0 bases and J 1 base; bases outside gene matches: 4. The CDR3 coding sequence is TGTGCCACCAGTGATTTGCAGAGACAGGGGTCCTACAATGAGCAGTTCTTC. It codes for CATSDLQRQGSYNEQFF.

This clonotype has just a few counts. The chain couples TRBV7-2 to TRBJ2-3, with D unclear. Germline CDR1 reads SGHTA; CDR2 reads FQGNSA. There are 14 residues in the CDR3. Trimming took 3 bases from V and 2 from J, leaving 9 bases between them. CDR3 sequence (DNA): TGTGCCAGCAGCTTTCTCAGATTCACAGATACGCAGTATTTT. It encodes CASSFLRFTDTQYF.

A few counts support this clonotype. The chain combines TRBV20-1 with TRBJ1-6; 9 nucleotides match TRBD1. The CDR3 contains 14 residues. CDR1 and CDR2 from the germline V gene are DFQATT and SNEGSKA (reference sequence). The V and J ends lost 4 bases and 9 bases, in that order; junction bases with no gene match: 7. CDR3 sequence reads: CSAKSGTGPSPLHF. CDR3 in DNA: TGCAGTGCTAAGTCCGGGACAGGGCCTTCACCCCTCCACTTT.

This clonotype was detected many times. J is TRBJ1-5 and V is TRBV5-5; 8 bases map to TRBD1. Germline lookup yields CDR1 SGHKS and CDR2 YYEKEE (reference sequence). CDR3 length: 15 amino acids. The V segment lost 3 bases and the J segment 7 bases; nucleotides outside the gene matches: 9. In DNA, the CDR3 is TGTGCCAGCAGCTATACCCAGGGGGCAGGACAGCCCCAGCATTTT. As protein: CASSYTQGAGQPQHF.

This chain connects TRBV7-2 to TRBJ2-3; 7 nucleotides agree with TRBD1. The CDR3 is 14 amino acids. Losses at the gene ends were 4 bases for V and 8 bases for J; bases not matched to a gene: 9. In germline, CDR1 is SGHTA, CDR2 FQGNSA. The chain's CDR3 is CASSSEGAPGTQYF. The CDR3 coding sequence is TGTGCCAGCAGCTCAGAGGGGGCGCCGGGTACGCAGTATTTT.

The CDR3 region is CSARLAHEQYF. The CDR3 DNA follows: TGCAGTGCTAGGCTAGCCCACGAGCAGTACTTC. V and J are TRBV20-1 and TRBJ2-7, with D possibly TRBD2 on 5 matching bases. Deletions cut 3 bases from V and 5 bases from J, with 8 bases between. Germline CDR1 is DFQATT and CDR2 is SNEGSKA (reference sequence). The CDR3 runs 11 residues.

This chain connects TRBV19 to TRBJ2-3; D might be TRBD1 (5 bases). Germline CDR1 and CDR2: LNHDA and SQIVND (reference sequence). Trimming removed 4 bases from V and 7 bases from J, with 12 bases in between. The CDR3 is 13 residues long. The CDR3 loop reads CASSTDTPHTQYF. The CDR3, as DNA: TGTGCCAGTAGTACGGACACTCCACATACGCAGTATTTT.

CDR3 coding DNA: TGCGCCAGCAGCCAAGATTACAGGGCTAACTATGGCTACACCTTC. Amino acid sequence: CASSQDYRANYGYTF. This chain uses TRBV4-3 with TRBJ1-2, with a weak D call TRBD1 (6 bases). With 0 bases removed from V and 0 bases from J, the gap between germline ends came to 8 bases. This CDR3 is built from 15 residues. Germline CDR1 and CDR2: LGHNA and YSLEER.

This clonotype came up a few times. As DNA, the CDR3 is TGTGCCAGCAGCCTGGGACGATGGCAAAAACTGTTTTTT. It yields the protein CASSLGRWQKLFF. This chain joins TRBV7-2 and TRBJ1-4; TRBD1 might be the D (5 bases). This CDR3 has 13 residues. V dropped 5 bases and J dropped 9 bases, with 13 bases sitting between them. The germline V gene encodes CDR1 SGHTA and CDR2 FQGNSA. The full variable domain, with the rest looked up from reference TRBV7-2 and TRBJ1-4, is GAGVSQSPSNKVTEKGKDVELRCDPISGHTALYWYRQSLGQGLEFLIYFQGNSAPDKSGLPSDRFSAERTGGSVSTLTIQRTQQEDSAVYLCASSLGRWQKLFFGSGTQLSVL.

This clonotype has more than one count but fewer than ten. The CDR3 DNA sequence: TGCGCCAGCAGCCAAGGACCCGACAGGGCGGACATTCAGTACTTC. Protein: CASSQGPDRADIQYF. The chain combines TRBV4-3 with TRBJ2-4, with 7 bases fitting TRBD1. The V gene's germline CDR1 is LGHNA and CDR2 YSLEER. This CDR3 contains 15 residues. V dropped 1 base and J dropped 8; count of bases not matched to a gene: 8.

A few counts support this clonotype. CDR3 loop: CASSSRGVVGGDTQYF. The CDR3 DNA sequence: TGTGCCAGCAGCTCGCGTGGAGTCGTAGGGGGAGATACGCAGTATTTT. The chain has TRBV7-2 and TRBJ2-3; D perhaps matches TRBD1 (6 bases). This CDR3 spans 16 amino acids. In germline, CDR1 is SGHTA, CDR2 FQGNSA. Deletions cut 4 bases from V and 5 bases from J, with 19 bases between.

The chain combines TRBV10-3 with TRBJ1-1; no firm D call. The CDR3 is 11 amino acids. V was trimmed by 10 bases and J by 1 base, leaving 7 bases between them. The germline V gene encodes CDR1 ENHRY and CDR2 SYGVKD. CDR3 amino acids: CARRRNTEAFF. The CDR3 bases are TGTGCCAGACGTAGGAACACTGAAGCTTTCTTT.

In this sample, this clonotype turned up many times. This chain links TRBV7-2 with TRBJ1-1; unclear D gene. Germline loops: CDR1 SGHTA, CDR2 FQGNSA. Trimming took 5 bases from V and 1 from J, leaving 8 bases between them. There are 13 residues in the CDR3. CDR3: CASSANRNTEAFF. CDR3 nucleotide sequence: TGTGCCAGCAGCGCCAACAGGAACACTGAAGCTTTCTTT. The full variable domain, in which reference TRBV7-2 and TRBJ1-1 provide the parts outside the CDR3, is GAGVSQSPSNKVTEKGKDVELRCDPISGHTALYWYRQSLGQGLEFLIYFQGNSAPDKSGLPSDRFSAERTGGSVSTLTIQRTQQEDSAVYLCASSANRNTEAFFGQGTRLTVV.

This clonotype was seen many times. The gene calls are TRBV5-1 and TRBJ2-6; D remains ambiguous. Germline CDR1 reads SGHRS; CDR2 reads YFSETQ. There are 13 residues in the CDR3. Trimming cost V 0 bases and J 5 bases, with 3 bases left between them. CDR3 DNA sequence: TGCGCCAGCAGCTTGGAGAGGGCCAACGTCCTGACTTTC. It specifies CASSLERANVLTF. Together with reference TRBV5-1 and TRBJ2-6, the CDR3 gives the full variable domain: KAGVTQTPRYLIKTRGQQVTLSCSPISGHRSVSWYQQTPGQGLQFLFEYFSETQRNKGNFPGRFSGRQFSNSRSEMNVSTLELGDSALYLCASSLERANVLTFGAGSRLTVL.

This clonotype was seen ten or more times. The rearrangement links TRBV7-9 to TRBJ1-5, with D tentatively TRBD1 (6 bases). V was trimmed by 1 base and J by 6 bases, leaving 13 bases between them. The CDR3 contains 15 residues. CDR1 SEHNR and CDR2 FQNEAQ come from the germline V gene (reference sequence). CDR3 sequence: CASSLESTGIQPQHF. The CDR3 region has the DNA TGTGCCAGCAGCTTAGAGTCGACAGGCATTCAGCCCCAGCATTTT.

This clonotype has only a few counts. V gene TRBV7-2 combines with J gene TRBJ1-1; D may be TRBD1 (6 bases). The CDR3 covers 14 residues. Per the germline V gene, CDR1 is SGHTA and CDR2 is FQGNSA. V lost 5 bases and J 5 bases, leaving 15 bases between the germline ends. The CDR3 sequence: CASSVQGGGTEAFF. For the CDR3, the DNA is TGTGCCAGCAGCGTACAGGGAGGAGGGACTGAAGCTTTCTTT.

In the case of this clonotype: A much bigger clone sits one base away, suggesting this may be a read error. The chain joins TRBV4-3 to TRBJ2-7, with 7 bases aligning to TRBD1. This CDR3 comprises 15 residues. The germline CDR1 and CDR2 sequences are LGHNA and YSLEER. The CDR3 sequence: CASSQGPGGMYERYF. CDR3 nucleotides: TGCGCCAGCAGCCAAGGTCCAGGGGGTATGTACGAGCGGTACTTC.

The chain combines TRBV3-1 with TRBJ1-2; D not resolved. The CDR3 spans 13 residues. V was cut by 4 bases and J by 2 bases, with 8 bases left in between. Germline values: CDR1 LGHDT, CDR2 YNNKEL (reference sequence). The CDR3 DNA reads TGTGCCAGCAGCCGTACAGAGAACTATGGCTACACCTTC. This codes for CASSRTENYGYTF. Looking up the rest from reference TRBV3-1 and TRBJ1-2 gives the full variable domain: DTAVSQTPKYLVTQMGNDKSIKCEQNLGHDTMYWYKQDSKKFLKIMFSYNNKELIINETVPNRFSPKSPDKAHLNLHINSLELGDSAVYFCASSRTENYGYTFGSGTRLTVV.

This clonotype was detected only a few times. The chain combines TRBV7-2 with TRBJ2-2; D gene unclear. Germline assignment: CDR1 SGHTA and CDR2 FQGNSA. The CDR3 is made up of 15 amino acids. Deletions cut 5 bases from V and 0 bases from J, with 10 bases between. CDR3 in DNA: TGTGCCAGCAGCGTACCACGGACGAACACCGGGGAGCTGTTTTTT. It specifies CASSVPRTNTGELFF.

The V call is TRBV20-1, the J call TRBJ1-6, with D maybe TRBD1 (5 bases). The V end lost 5 bases, the J end lost 7 bases, and 12 bases lay between the germline ends. The CDR3 is 13 amino acids. CDR1 is DFQATT, CDR2 SNEGSKA, per germline (reference sequence). The CDR3 coding sequence is TGCAGTGCTTGGGACGGGCAGAATTCACCCCTCCACTTT. It yields the protein CSAWDGQNSPLHF.

This clonotype was seen a few times. The chain links TRBV12-3 or TRBV12-4 to TRBJ1-6; maybe TRBD1 (6 bases). CDR3 size: 15 residues. Deletions cut 8 bases from V and 0 bases from J, with 11 bases between. CDR3: CASVGQSSYNSPLHF. The CDR3 DNA is TGTGCCAGCGTCGGACAGAGCTCCTATAATTCACCCCTCCACTTT.

This clonotype was counted only a few times. The genes are TRBV4-3 and TRBJ1-4, with D possibly being TRBD1 (6 bases). V shed 1 base and J shed 7 bases, with 16 bases lying between them. The CDR3 totals 16 residues. Germline CDR1 and CDR2: LGHNA and YSLEER. The DNA of the CDR3 is TGCGCCAGCAGCCAAGCGGGGGCCACAGGAGGTGAAAAACTGTTTTTT. This sequence encodes CASSQAGATGGEKLFF.

This clonotype occurred many times. The rearrangement links TRBV12-3 or TRBV12-4 to TRBJ1-2, with D unclear. V was pared by 3 bases and J by 0 bases, with 5 bases between. This CDR3 has 13 residues. This chain's CDR3 is CASSFAANYGYTF. CDR3 sequence (DNA): TGTGCCAGCAGTTTTGCCGCTAACTATGGCTACACCTTC.

The V and J genes are TRBV7-8 and TRBJ1-2; tentatively, D is TRBD1 (6 bases). V was cut by 1 base and J by 2 bases, with 14 bases left in between. Germline V lookup: CDR1 SGHVS, CDR2 FQNEAQ. The CDR3 contains 16 residues. CDR3 nucleotides: TGTGCCAGCAGCTTAGGGGGGGCAGGCGGGAACTATGGCTACACCTTC. Its translation: CASSLGGAGGNYGYTF.

There are many counts of this clonotype. This sequence joins TRBV6-2 or TRBV6-3 and TRBJ1-1, with 9 bases identical to TRBD1. CDR3 length equals 15 residues. Germline V lookup: CDR1 MNHEY, CDR2 SVGEGT. J lost 8 bases, V lost 3 bases, and 10 bases had no gene match. The CDR3 DNA reads TGTGCCAGCAGTTATGTGAGGACAGGGGCTGAAGAAGCTTTCTTT. Its protein is CASSYVRTGAEEAFF.

This clonotype was observed many times. This chain connects TRBV3-1 to TRBJ1-1; D not resolved. Trimming shortened V by 4 bases and J by 1 base, and 10 bases separated the two germline ends. The germline V gene encodes CDR1 LGHDT and CDR2 YNNKEL (reference sequence). This CDR3 contains 14 residues. As DNA, the CDR3 is TGTGCCAGCAGCCGCCTCACCCAGAACACTGAAGCTTTCTTT. Translation: CASSRLTQNTEAFF. Combining the CDR3 with reference TRBV3-1 and TRBJ1-1 gives the whole variable domain DTAVSQTPKYLVTQMGNDKSIKCEQNLGHDTMYWYKQDSKKFLKIMFSYNNKELIINETVPNRFSPKSPDKAHLNLHINSLELGDSAVYFCASSRLTQNTEAFFGQGTRLTVV.

This clonotype was detected a few times. The gene calls are TRBV20-1 and TRBJ1-2; tentatively, D is TRBD1 (6 bases). The CDR3 loop spans 15 amino acids. Trimming stripped 0 bases from V and 8 bases from J, with 19 bases between. Germline V gene lookup returns CDR1 DFQATT and CDR2 SNEGSKA (reference sequence). The CDR3 DNA follows: TGCAGTGCTAGAGATCGGGGGGCGGGGGCAGGAGGCTACACCTTC. It encodes CSARDRGAGAGGYTF.

This clonotype came up a few times. The gene calls are TRBV29-1 and TRBJ2-7; 10 nucleotides agree with TRBD1. Losses at the gene ends were 5 bases for V and 4 bases for J; bases not matched to a gene: 5. Germline CDR1 reads SQVTM; CDR2 reads ANQGSEA. The CDR3 has 13 amino acids. The DNA for the CDR3 is TGCAGCGTTTGGGGACAGGGGACGTACGAGCAGTACTTC. This encodes CSVWGQGTYEQYF.

This clonotype was detected ten times or more. The chain links TRBV7-2 to TRBJ1-2; D is undetermined. Per the germline V gene, CDR1 is SGHTA and CDR2 is FQGNSA. With 0 bases removed from V and 5 bases from J, the gap between germline ends came to 7 bases. The CDR3 totals 13 residues. Written as DNA, the CDR3 is TGTGCCAGCAGCTTAGCGGCACTTTATGGCTACACCTTC. Translating gives CASSLAALYGYTF.

This clonotype has a count of ten or more. The V and J genes are TRBV30 and TRBJ1-3; TRBD1 is a possible D gene (5 bases). The V and J ends lost 4 bases and 4 bases respectively, with 14 bases between them. The CDR3 runs 14 residues. Germline lookup yields CDR1 GTSNPN and CDR2 SVGIG (reference sequence). CDR3 DNA: TGTGCCTGGATGCTCGAAAGACAGGGAAACACCATATATTTT. Translated: CAWMLERQGNTIYF.

This chain joins TRBV28 and TRBJ1-4; D not certain. The CDR3 runs to 12 residues. Germline CDR1 reads MDHEN; CDR2 reads SYDVKM. V was pared by 7 bases and J by 7 bases, with 10 bases between. The CDR3 region has the DNA TGTGCCAGCACCGTAACCTCTGAAAAACTGTTTTTT. It yields the protein CASTVTSEKLFF.